The 17 T cell receptor beta chains below come from one sample, sequenced in a study of blood T cell repertoires in COVID-19. The table came from immunoSEQ multiplex PCR; TCRdb's copy has only in-frame clones and leaves some out. The sample has about 200,000 clones; 85% to 90% are singletons. The source material was peripheral blood. These receptors were taken from a man in his forties with active or convalescent COVID-19.

V and J are TRBV28 and TRBJ1-2, with D tentatively TRBD1 (6 bases). Germline lookup yields CDR1 MDHEN and CDR2 SYDVKM. Between the trimmed V and J ends, which lost 2 bases and 5 bases, there was a span of 12 bases. This CDR3 comprises 14 residues. This CDR3 is CASSLIQGQYGYTF. The CDR3 region has the DNA TGTGCCAGCAGTTTAATACAGGGCCAATATGGCTACACCTTC.

CDR3 coding DNA: TGTGCCACCGGGACAGGTGGTTCACCCCTCCACTTT. It translates to CATGTGGSPLHF. The chain is built from TRBV28 and TRBJ1-6; TRBD1 aligns across 8 bases. J lost 9 bases, V lost 10 bases, and 5 bases had no gene match. Germline CDR1 and CDR2: MDHEN and SYDVKM. CDR3 length: 12 residues.

The chain couples TRBV14 to TRBJ1-1; possibly TRBD1 for D (6 bases). Per the germline V gene, CDR1 is SGHDN and CDR2 is FVKESK. V shed 3 bases and J shed 3 bases, with 11 bases lying between them. The CDR3 spans 14 residues. CDR3: CASSHWTDYTEAFF. CDR3 bases: TGTGCCAGCAGCCACTGGACAGATTACACTGAAGCTTTCTTT.

Only one count was recorded for this clone. The genes are TRBV6-6 and TRBJ2-1, with a possible D match to TRBD1 (5 bases). This CDR3 is built from 15 residues. V was shortened by 6 bases and J by 2 bases, with 14 bases between the two germline ends. Germline V gene data show CDR1 as MNHNY and CDR2 as SVGAGI (reference sequence). In nucleotides, the CDR3 is TGTGCCAGCAGGGAACGGCTAGGGGCCTACAATGAGCAGTTCTTC. Translating gives CASRERLGAYNEQFF.

The chain has TRBV6-5 and TRBJ1-1; a possible D gene is TRBD1 (5 bases). V was pared by 6 bases and J by 11 bases, with 19 bases between. Germline values: CDR1 MNHEY, CDR2 SVGAGI. This CDR3 has 13 residues. CDR3: CASSNLGTGEAFF. In DNA, the CDR3 is TGTGCCAGCAGCAACCTTGGGACGGGGGAGGCTTTCTTT.

The chain combines TRBV28 with TRBJ1-4; possibly TRBD1 for D (5 bases). V dropped 4 bases and J dropped 0 bases, with 15 bases sitting between them. CDR1 and CDR2 (germline): MDHEN, SYDVKM. This CDR3 has 17 residues. The CDR3 reads CASSSSGKGSTNEKLFF. Here the CDR3 DNA reads TGTGCCAGCAGTTCCTCAGGGAAGGGATCAACTAATGAAAAACTGTTTTTT.

The CDR3 protein is CASSEAENTEAFF. The DNA of the CDR3 is TGTGCCAGCAGCGAAGCGGAGAACACTGAAGCTTTCTTT. The V call is TRBV11-3, the J call TRBJ1-1; no definite D call. The V gene lost 5 bases and the J gene lost 1 base, with 8 bases spanning the gap. The length of the CDR3 is 13 residues. Germline CDR1 is SGHNT and CDR2 is YENEEA.

V gene TRBV18 combines with J gene TRBJ1-1; TRBD1 might be the D (6 bases). The V gene lost 2 bases and the J gene lost 7 bases, with 20 bases spanning the gap. Germline assignment: CDR1 KGHSH and CDR2 LQKENI. The CDR3 totals 16 residues. CDR3 nucleotides: TGTGCCAGCTCACCAAGCCAGGTGGGGGCAAGAGATGAAGCTTTCTTT. It specifies CASSPSQVGARDEAFF.

The CDR3 spells CATSDLPSGQGHGDEQFF. The DNA of the CDR3 is TGTGCCACCAGTGATTTACCATCCGGGCAGGGGCACGGGGATGAGCAGTTCTTC. V and J are TRBV24-1 and TRBJ2-1; D might be TRBD1 (6 bases). This CDR3 spans 18 amino acids. The V and J ends lost 1 base and 8 bases respectively, with 23 bases between them. Per the germline V gene, CDR1 is KGHDR and CDR2 is SFDVKD.

CDR3 sequence: CASSQDLRGFGNTIYF. CDR3 nucleotide sequence: TGCGCCAGCAGCCAAGATCTTCGAGGTTTCGGCAACACCATATATTTT. The V and J genes are TRBV4-3 and TRBJ1-3; D unclear. Looked up from germline, CDR1 is LGHNA and CDR2 is YSLEER. Trimming cost V 0 bases and J 7 bases, with 16 bases left between them. This CDR3 is built from 16 residues.

In its sample, this clone was seen a few times. The chain employs TRBV27 and TRBJ1-3; no clear D gene. The CDR3 totals 13 residues. Between the trimmed V and J ends, which lost 5 bases and 2 bases, there was a span of 7 bases. Per the germline V gene, CDR1 is MNHEY and CDR2 is SMNVEV (reference sequence). In nucleotides, the CDR3 is TGTGCCAGCAGTGCGGGTACTGGAAACACCATATATTTT. Translated: CASSAGTGNTIYF.

This clone was picked up one time. This chain links TRBV2 with TRBJ2-2; TRBD2 agrees at 11 bases. The CDR3 is 15 amino acids. Germline V lookup: CDR1 SNHLY, CDR2 FYNNEI. V gave up 5 bases and J gave up 5 bases; unmatched junction bases: 4. The CDR3 loop reads CASSILAGETGELFF. The CDR3, as DNA: TGTGCCAGCAGTATACTAGCGGGGGAGACCGGGGAGCTGTTTTTT.

The J gene is TRBJ1-2, the V gene TRBV18; 7 bases agree with TRBD1. Germline trimming cut 3 bases from V and 4 bases from J; bases unmatched to any gene: 2. From germline, CDR1 is KGHSH and CDR2 LQKENI. The CDR3 is 13 amino acids. The CDR3 loop reads CASSPDRLYGYTF. For the CDR3, the DNA is TGTGCCAGCTCACCGGACAGGCTCTATGGCTACACCTTC. Based on the CDR3 plus reference TRBV18 and TRBJ1-2, the full variable domain is NAGVMQNPRHLVRRRGQEARLRCSPMKGHSHVYWYRQLPEEGLKFMVYLQKENIIDESGMPKERFSAEFPKEGPSILRIQQVVRGDSAAYFCASSPDRLYGYTFGSGTRLTVV.

The V call is TRBV28, the J call TRBJ1-3; 9 bases are a match to TRBD1. Germline loops: CDR1 MDHEN, CDR2 SYDVKM. The V and J ends lost 5 bases and 4 bases, in that order; junction bases with no gene match: 6. This CDR3 comprises 15 residues. CDR3 amino acids: CASSAQGAVGNTIYF. DNA for the CDR3: TGTGCCAGCAGTGCACAGGGGGCGGTCGGAAACACCATATATTTT.

CDR3 nucleotide sequence: TGTGCCAGCAGTCCCAGTACAGTATCCTACGAGCAGTACTTC. This translates into CASSPSTVSYEQYF. V gene TRBV2 combines with J gene TRBJ2-7; D call uncertain. With 5 bases removed from V and 1 base from J, the gap between germline ends came to 12 bases. CDR1 and CDR2 (germline): SNHLY, FYNNEI. CDR3 length: 14 amino acids.

The V and J genes are TRBV5-1 and TRBJ2-3, with D possibly TRBD2 on 5 matching bases. There are 15 residues in the CDR3. From germline, CDR1 is SGHRS and CDR2 YFSETQ. The V gene lost 2 bases and the J gene lost 1 base, with 11 bases spanning the gap. DNA of the CDR3: TGCGCCAGCAGCTTACGACTACCTCGCACAGATACGCAGTATTTT. Encoded protein: CASSLRLPRTDTQYF.

The chain has TRBV7-2 and TRBJ1-2; D not certain. CDR1 SGHTA and CDR2 FQGNSA come from the germline V gene. V lost 2 bases to trimming and J lost 3 bases, with 7 bases between them. The CDR3 spans 13 residues. CDR3 loop: CASSLTGYYGYTF. CDR3 bases: TGTGCCAGCAGCTTAACGGGGTACTATGGCTACACCTTC.